This TCR beta chain was obtained from a study of blood T cell repertoires in COVID-19. Study as a whole: The samples span acute and convalescent COVID-19 from the United States, Italy and Spain. T cells, B-cell-depleted T cells, or PBMCs supplied cDNA or gDNA.

In the authors' methods: Estimation of nucleated cell counts relied on the amplification of reference gene primers. Produced via immunoSEQ multiplex PCR; TCRdb's table is partial and in-frame only. That table is the source of V, J and clone size, and D and trimming were worked out from the DNA. The sample lists over 100,000 clones; approximately 85% were seen once. The V gene lost 4 bases and the J gene lost 7 bases, with 17 bases spanning the gap. This CDR3 is built from 15 residues. Germline CDR1 reads SGHRS; CDR2 reads YFSETQ. This chain joins TRBV5-1 and TRBJ2-2; TRBD2 might be the D (6 bases). The receptor's source is an elderly man with acute or convalescent COVID-19. Sequencing was done on a sample of peripheral blood. The CDR3 region has the DNA TGCGCCAGCAGCGAGACTTTGGGCGGGAACGGGGAGCTGTTTTTT. Translation: CASSETLGGNGELFF.